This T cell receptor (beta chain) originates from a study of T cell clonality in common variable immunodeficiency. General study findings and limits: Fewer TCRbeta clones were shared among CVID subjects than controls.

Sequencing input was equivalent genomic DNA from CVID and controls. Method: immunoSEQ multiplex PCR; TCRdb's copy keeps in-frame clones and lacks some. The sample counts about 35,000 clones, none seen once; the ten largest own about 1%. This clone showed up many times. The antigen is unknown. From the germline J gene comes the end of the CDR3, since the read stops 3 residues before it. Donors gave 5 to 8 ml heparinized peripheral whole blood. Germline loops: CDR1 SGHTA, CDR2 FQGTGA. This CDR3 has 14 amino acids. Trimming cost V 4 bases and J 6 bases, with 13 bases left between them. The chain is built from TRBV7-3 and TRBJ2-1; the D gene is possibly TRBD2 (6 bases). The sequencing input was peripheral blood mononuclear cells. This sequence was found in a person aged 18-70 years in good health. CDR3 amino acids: CASSSRGGVNEQFF. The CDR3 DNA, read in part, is TGTGCCAGCAGCTCCAGAGGAGGGGTCAATGAG.